A single sample gave rise to the 27 T cell receptor beta chains below, sequenced in a study of blood T cells in healthy people across ages (dated by TCRdb to about 2015). To prepare the library, 5' RACE was applied. Sequencing was performed on an Illumina HiSeq 2500. A second about 7 to 11 cycle PCR used a sample-barcoded 5' primer and a J-beta primer mix. TCRdb ran its own pipeline on the public reads, namely fastp trimming at Q25 and MiXCR clone calling, and kept in-frame beta chains. Rows with one shared CDR3 protein collapse into an entry with the most common genes and DNA. The sample profile shows about 1.7 million distinct CDR3 sequences; 28% of them were found once. 7.7% of the sample belongs to the ten largest clones. Material: blood. All receptors come from a woman aged 25-40 years in good health.

As to this clonotype: A much larger clone differs from this one at a single base, so this may be a read error. The chain recombines TRBV5-1 with TRBJ2-5; 11 bases map to TRBD2. This CDR3 is 16 amino acids long. V shed 2 bases and J 11 bases; nucleotides not matched to a gene: 14. Germline-derived CDR1 and CDR2 are SGHRS and YFSETQ. The CDR3 is CASSLLGLAEPNEQYF. The CDR3 DNA reads as TGCGCCAGCAGCTTACTGGGACTAGCGGAACCCAATGAGCAGTACTTC.

This clonotype was picked up one time. The rearrangement joins TRBV5-1 to TRBJ2-2, with 11 bases that match TRBD1. CDR1 and CDR2 from the germline V gene are SGHRS and YFSETQ. Trimming cost V 4 bases and J 7 bases; bases outside gene matches: 6. This CDR3 region has 15 residues. The CDR3 sequence is CASSPDRGQDGELFF. CDR3 nucleotides: TGCGCCAGCAGCCCGGACAGGGGGCAGGACGGGGAGCTGTTTTTT.

This clonotype has a count of ten or more. The chain recombines TRBV6-6 with TRBJ2-7; maybe TRBD2 (6 bases). CDR1 is MNHNY and CDR2 is SVGAGI in the germline V gene (reference sequence). The ends were cut back, 1 base at V and 5 bases at J, with 6 bases in the middle. The CDR3 has 12 residues. CDR3 nucleotides: TGTGCCAGCAGTTACTTAGCGGACGAGCAGTACTTC. It translates to CASSYLADEQYF.

This clonotype has a handful of counts. The chain employs TRBV27 and TRBJ1-5; D is ambiguous. The CDR3 is 16 residues long. Germline assignment: CDR1 MNHEY and CDR2 SMNVEV (reference sequence). The germline V and J ends were trimmed by 6 bases and 5 bases, with 20 bases remaining between them. The CDR3, as DNA: TGTGCCAGCAGACAGCAGGCGGGGAACGAAGATCAGCCCCAGCATTTT. This sequence encodes CASRQQAGNEDQPQHF.

V and J are TRBV28 and TRBJ1-4; the D is unclear. V was trimmed by 3 bases and J by 0 bases, leaving 8 bases between them. CDR1 and CDR2 (germline): MDHEN, SYDVKM. The CDR3 is 15 residues long. The CDR3 is CASSLQVSTNEKLFF. CDR3 nucleotide sequence: TGTGCCAGCAGTTTGCAGGTTTCAACTAATGAAAAACTGTTTTTT.

J is TRBJ2-5 and V is TRBV29-1; D remains ambiguous. This CDR3 has 13 amino acids. Trimming took off 1 base at V and 5 bases at J, with 11 bases between the two ends. From germline, CDR1 is SQVTM and CDR2 ANQGSEA. CDR3 in DNA: TGCAGCGTTGAAGGGTGGAACTTGGAGACCCAGTACTTC. Translation gives CSVEGWNLETQYF.

A remark on this clonotype: This clone may be a read error of a much larger clone one base away. The chain recombines TRBV28 with TRBJ2-1; no definite D call. With 2 bases removed from V and 10 bases from J, the gap between germline ends came to 15 bases. The CDR3 length is 14 residues. Germline V lookup: CDR1 MDHEN, CDR2 SYDVKM. Here the CDR3 DNA reads TGTGCCAGCAGTTTAATGGGCCTCGCCTACGAGCAGTTCTTC. It yields the protein CASSLMGLAYEQFF.

This chain uses TRBV7-7 with TRBJ2-2; D perhaps matches TRBD1 (6 bases). CDR3 length: 16 amino acids. Trimming pared 4 bases from V and 4 bases from J, leaving 16 bases between. CDR1 SSHAT and CDR2 FNYEAQ come from the germline V gene (reference sequence). DNA of the CDR3: TGTGCCAGCAGCTCGCAACAGGGTCCGGGCACCGGGGAGCTGTTTTTT. Its protein product is CASSSQQGPGTGELFF. Drawing the rest from reference TRBV7-7 and TRBJ2-2, the complete variable domain is GAGVSQSPRYKVTKRGQDVTLRCDPISSHATLYWYQQALGQGPEFLTYFNYEAQPDKSGLPSDRFSAERPEGSISTLTIQRTEQRDSAMYRCASSSQQGPGTGELFFGEGSRLTVL.

V gene TRBV12-3 or TRBV12-4 combines with J gene TRBJ1-2; no clear D gene. The V end was cut by 0 bases, the J end by 7 bases, with 6 bases between. The CDR3 is made up of 12 amino acids. CDR3 DNA: TGTGCCAGCAGTTTAGCGGAGGCTGGCTACACCTTC. This encodes CASSLAEAGYTF.

The table lists this clonotype with a few counts. This chain links TRBV6-1 with TRBJ2-1, with TRBD2 matching 11 bases. Unmatched junction bases numbered 18, after V lost 6 bases and J lost 5 bases. The CDR3 is 19 residues long. Per germline, CDR1 MNHNS and CDR2 SASEGT. CDR3 coding DNA: TGTGCCAGCAGGAGAACTCCGGGAGGTAGCGGGAGGGCCCACAATGAGCAGTTCTTC. It codes for CASRRTPGGSGRAHNEQFF.

The chain is built from TRBV28 and TRBJ1-2; no definite D call. V was trimmed by 2 bases and J by 6 bases, leaving 10 bases between them. The CDR3 runs to 13 residues. Germline V gene lookup returns CDR1 MDHEN and CDR2 SYDVKM. The CDR3 DNA is TGTGCCAGCAGTTTAGGATTTTCAAATGGCTACACCTTC. This codes for CASSLGFSNGYTF.

The sample holds a few counts of this clonotype. The rearrangement joins TRBV20-1 to TRBJ2-7; possibly TRBD2 for D (6 bases). V was clipped by 2 bases and J by 2 bases, with 13 bases between them. This CDR3 has 14 amino acids. Germline CDR1 is DFQATT and CDR2 is SNEGSKA (reference sequence). CDR3 region: CSARPGTAAYEQYF. The CDR3 region has the DNA TGCAGTGCTAGACCCGGGACTGCCGCCTACGAGCAGTACTTC.

As regards this clonotype: A clone one base away is much larger, so this may be a read error. The rearrangement uses TRBV7-2 and TRBJ1-2, with TRBD1 as a possible D gene (5 bases). This CDR3 region has 14 residues. V dropped 5 bases and J dropped 2 bases, with 12 bases sitting between them. CDR1 is SGHTA and CDR2 is FQGNSA in the germline V gene. For the CDR3, the DNA is TGTGCCAGCAGCAAGAGACAGTCCAACTATGGCTACACCTTC. Protein product: CASSKRQSNYGYTF.

Only a few counts were recorded for this clonotype. V and J are TRBV11-2 and TRBJ2-7; D unresolved. V lost 5 bases and J 6 bases, leaving 8 bases between the germline ends. The CDR3 sequence is 11 residues long. The germline V gene has CDR1 SGHAT and CDR2 FQNNGV. The CDR3 reads CASSPNFEQYF. CDR3 in DNA: TGTGCCAGCAGCCCTAATTTCGAGCAGTACTTC.

This clonotype was observed at least ten times. V usage is TRBV10-3 and J usage is TRBJ2-4, with a weak D call TRBD1 (6 bases). In germline, CDR1 is ENHRY, CDR2 SYGVKD. This CDR3 comprises 13 residues. Trimming left V 3 bases short and J 8 bases short, with 11 bases between. The CDR3 reads CAISDQGQHIQYF. The CDR3 DNA reads as TGTGCCATCAGTGACCAGGGACAACACATTCAGTACTTC.

This clonotype was found a few times. The J gene is TRBJ2-5, the V gene TRBV10-3; tentative D call: TRBD1 (5 bases). Germline V gene data show CDR1 as ENHRY and CDR2 as SYGVKD. V was pared by 4 bases and J by 5 bases, with 17 bases between. The CDR3 contains 15 residues. CDR3 region: CAISVSDRGAETQYF. The DNA of the CDR3 is TGTGCCATCAGTGTTTCCGACAGAGGAGCTGAGACCCAGTACTTC.

V gene TRBV6-6 combines with J gene TRBJ1-1; D possibly corresponds to TRBD1 (5 bases). This CDR3 region has 13 residues. Deletions cut 6 bases from V and 1 base from J, with 9 bases between. Germline CDR1 is MNHNY and CDR2 is SVGAGI (reference sequence). CDR3 coding DNA: TGTGCCAGCAGATCCGGGACGAACACTGAAGCTTTCTTT. This translates into CASRSGTNTEAFF.

V gene TRBV10-3 combines with J gene TRBJ2-3; tentatively, D is TRBD2 (7 bases). This CDR3 region has 14 residues. The germline gives CDR1 ENHRY, CDR2 SYGVKD. V was pared by 3 bases and J by 3 bases, with 10 bases between. CDR3 sequence (DNA): TGTGCCATCAGTGAAGGGGGAGGGACAGATACGCAGTATTTT. Amino acids: CAISEGGGTDTQYF.

The V and J genes are TRBV29-1 and TRBJ2-5, with no clear D. The J call may be faulty, since TRBJ2-7 better matches the DNA end. Germline V CDR1 and CDR2: SQVTM, ANQGSEA. The CDR3 is made up of 13 amino acids. The CDR3 DNA sequence: TGCAGCGTTGCAGTATGGAGCCCCTACGAGCAGTACTTC. Amino acids: CSVAVWSPYEQYF.

V usage is TRBV14 and J usage is TRBJ2-1, with D possibly TRBD2 on 6 matching bases. Germline V lookup: CDR1 SGHDN, CDR2 FVKESK. The germline V and J ends were trimmed by 3 bases and 6 bases, with 15 bases remaining between them. This CDR3 has 15 residues. The CDR3 DNA sequence: TGTGCCAGCAGCCAGTACGGGGGAGACGGCAATGAGCAGTTCTTC. It encodes CASSQYGGDGNEQFF.

This clonotype is a singleton in its sample. The rearrangement links TRBV5-1 to TRBJ2-7; 7 bases agree with TRBD1. The V gene's germline CDR1 is SGHRS and CDR2 YFSETQ. The CDR3 contains 15 residues. The J segment lost 3 bases and the V segment lost 0 bases, leaving 6 bases of the junction unmatched. The CDR3 DNA reads as TGCGCCAGCAGCTTGGGACAGGGAAAGTTCTACGAGCAGTACTTC. Translating gives CASSLGQGKFYEQYF.

This clonotype has just one count. One end of the junction fails to match germline, which may point to a read error. The chain joins TRBV10-3 to TRBJ2-1, with 9 positions matching TRBD2. The CDR3 extends over 15 amino acids. Per germline, CDR1 ENHRY and CDR2 SYGVKD. CDR3 DNA: TGTACCATCAGTGAGCAAGGACTAGCGCACAATGAGCAGTTCTTC. Translating it yields CTISEQGLAHNEQFF.

The chain uses TRBV28 and TRBJ1-2, with 9 nucleotides matching TRBD1. After removal of 6 bases from V and 8 bases from J, the junction contained 22 bases not matched to a gene. The CDR3 runs 18 residues. Germline CDR1 MDHEN, CDR2 SYDVKM. The CDR3 DNA is TGTGCCAGCAGGTGGGACAGGGTCCAAGCGTGGGGGTCCGGCGGCTACACCTTC. It specifies CASRWDRVQAWGSGGYTF.

This clonotype was seen a handful of times. This chain uses TRBV7-2 with TRBJ2-1; D tentatively reads TRBD1 or TRBD2 (5 bases each). Germline CDR1 reads SGHTA; CDR2 reads FQGNSA. V was cut by 1 base and J by 12 bases, with 13 bases left in between. CDR3 length: 13 residues. Here the CDR3 reads CASSLDHSGRQFF. Here the CDR3 DNA reads TGTGCCAGCAGCTTAGATCACTCGGGACGGCAGTTCTTC.

About this clonotype: A much larger clonotype is one base distant, so this may be a read error. This chain uses TRBV6-4 with TRBJ2-4; the D is unclear. Trimming removed 10 bases from V and 13 bases from J, with 23 bases in between. Per the germline V gene, CDR1 is MRHNA and CDR2 is SNTAGT. The CDR3 has 13 residues. CDR3 bases: TGTGCCACATCCGCCGGTTTCATGAATGAGCAGTACTTC. Amino acids: CATSAGFMNEQYF.

This clonotype came up a few times. The gene calls are TRBV30 and TRBJ2-6, with 7 nucleotides matching TRBD2. J gave up 3 bases and V 1 base, and 0 bases lay outside the gene matches. Germline V gene lookup returns CDR1 GTSNPN and CDR2 SVGIG (reference sequence). This CDR3 is built from 14 residues. The DNA for the CDR3 is TGTGCCTGGAGTGCGGGGGGTGGGGCCAACGTCCTGACTTTC. Residues: CAWSAGGGANVLTF.

This chain uses TRBV7-9 with TRBJ2-1; 7 bases line up with TRBD2. CDR1 SEHNR and CDR2 FQNEAQ come from the germline V gene (reference sequence). The CDR3 is 13 amino acids. J gave up 8 bases and V 3 bases, and 4 bases lay outside the gene matches. In nucleotides, the CDR3 is TGTGCCAGCAGCTTTGGCGGGAGCGATGAGCAGTTCTTC. Translated: CASSFGGSDEQFF.